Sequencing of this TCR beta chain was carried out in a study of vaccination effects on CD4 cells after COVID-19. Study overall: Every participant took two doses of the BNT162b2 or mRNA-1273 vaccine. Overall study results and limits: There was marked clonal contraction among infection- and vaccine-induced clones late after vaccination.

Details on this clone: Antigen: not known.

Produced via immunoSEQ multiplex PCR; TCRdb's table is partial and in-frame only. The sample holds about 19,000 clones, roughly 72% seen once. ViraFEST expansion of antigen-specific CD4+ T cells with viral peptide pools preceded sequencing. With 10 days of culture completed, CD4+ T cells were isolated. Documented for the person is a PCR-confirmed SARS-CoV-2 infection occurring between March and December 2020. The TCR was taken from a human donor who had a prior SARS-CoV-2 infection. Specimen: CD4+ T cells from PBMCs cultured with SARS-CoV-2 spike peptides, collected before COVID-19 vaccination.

The CDR3 DNA reads TGTGCTAGTGGTCCAAGACAGGAGGTAGATGACGAGCAGTACTTC. Amino acid sequence: CASGPRQEVDDEQYF. The rearrangement uses TRBV12-5 and TRBJ2-7; D is perhaps TRBD1 (6 bases). V shed 5 bases and J shed 5 bases, with 19 bases lying between them. The CDR3 is 15 amino acids. Germline V gene data show CDR1 as LGHNT and CDR2 as FRNRAP. Filled out from reference TRBV12-5 and TRBJ2-7, the complete variable domain reads DARVTQTPRHKVTEMGQEVTMRCQPILGHNTVFWYRQTMMQGLELLAYFRNRAPLDDSGMPKDRFSAEMPDATLATLKIQPSEPRDSAVYFCASGPRQEVDDEQYFGPGTRLTVT.